The T cell receptor (beta chain) under discussion was sequenced for a study of OX40 agonist ivuxolimab in advanced cancers. Whole-study context: An anti-OX40 (CD134) antibody with agonistic activity, ivuxolimab, was administered to patients. Whole-study results and caveats: Partial responders receiving 0.1-3.0 mg/kg showed among the lowest clonal expansion. The study observed clonal expansion of CD4+ and CD8+ blood T cells by week 6 at 0.1 to 3.0 mg/kg.

The repertoire was sequenced with immunoSEQ multiplex PCR; TCRdb's copy has only in-frame clones and lacks some. The sample has 60,000 to 65,000 clones; roughly four fifths are singletons. The CDR3 has 14 amino acids. The V and J ends lost 0 bases and 7 bases respectively, with 11 bases between them. CDR1 and CDR2 from the germline V gene are SGHNT and YYREEE (reference sequence). On this clone: Its specificity is not known.

This TCR derives from an adult with an advanced solid tumor such as melanoma, head and neck, liver or kidney cancer. This sequence joins TRBV5-4 and TRBJ1-5, with D unresolved. Sample: CD4+ or CD8+ T cells sorted from blood, taken in a trial of the OX40 agonist ivuxolimab. The CDR3, as DNA: TGTGCCAGCAGCTTGGATCCCGGAGGGCAGCCCCAGCATTTT. Translated, it gives CASSLDPGGQPQHF.